A selection of T cell receptor beta chains follows, all from one sample in a study of T-cell memory formation after mild COVID-19. TCRdb redid the calling of the 5' RACE reads with MiXCR, one entry per CDR3 protein. The data contain about 150,000 distinct CDR3 sequences, about 28% of them singletons. The sequencing input was PBMCs or a T cell subset sorted from them (not recorded which). The receptor source for this set is an adult woman who had mild COVID-19 (a few samples of this study predate the infection). Cell type and time point are not known. CDR3s include the opening cysteine and the closing phenylalanine or tryptophan. The D gene is left open where the match is weak. Part of the rows lack a size; the others show once, few, many or a class for expanded clones.

NA,TRBJ2-5,few,TRBV5-1,CASSLTPEETQYF,TGCGCCAGCAGCTTGACCCCCGAAGAGACCCAGTACTTC
TRBD1,TRBJ1-5,NA,TRBV5-1,CASSLTGAINQPQHF,TGCGCCAGCAGCTTAACAGGGGCCATCAATCAGCCCCAGCATTTT
NA,TRBJ2-7,NA,TRBV29-1,CSVLYREQYF,TGCAGCGTGCTCTACCGGGAGCAGTACTTC
NA,TRBJ1-1,NA,TRBV7-9,CASSLVQGQNTEAFF,TGTGCCAGCAGCTTAGTCCAGGGGCAGAACACTGAAGCTTTCTTT
NA,TRBJ1-2,NA,TRBV5-1,CASSVGPGNYGYTF,TGCGCCAGCAGCGTTGGGCCCGGAAACTATGGCTACACCTTC
NA,TRBJ2-3,few,TRBV7-9,CASSLVQGDTQYF,TGTGCCAGCAGCTTAGTCCAGGGGGATACGCAGTATTTT
NA,TRBJ2-3,few,TRBV7-8,CASSGEGLADTQYF,TGTGCCAGCAGCGGTGAGGGCCTCGCAGATACGCAGTATTTT
TRBD2,TRBJ2-7,NA,TRBV5-4,CASSSGGSGGIYEQYF,TGTGCCAGCAGCTCCGGGGGTAGCGGGGGGATCTACGAGCAGTACTTC
NA,TRBJ1-1,NA,TRBV12-5,CASGLGGGTIRTEAFF,TGTGCTAGTGGTTTGGGAGGGGGGACCATTCGAACTGAAGCTTTCTTT
TRBD1,TRBJ1-2,NA,TRBV5-1,CASSLGDRGVF,TGCGCCAGCAGCTTGGGGGACAGGGGAGTCTTC
NA,TRBJ2-2,many,TRBV20-1,CSARASLASTGELFF,TGCAGTGCTAGAGCCTCACTAGCCTCCACCGGGGAGCTGTTTTTT
NA,TRBJ1-5,NA,TRBV12-3/TRBV12-4,CASSVGAGQPQHF,TGTGCCAGCAGTGTAGGAGCGGGTCAGCCCCAGCATTTT
NA,TRBJ2-5,NA,TRBV12-3/TRBV12-4,CASTNLRETKYF,TGTGCCAGCACTAATCTCCGGGAGACCAAGTACTTC
NA,TRBJ2-6,NA,TRBV18,CASSPPGGANVLTF,TGTGCCAGCTCACCACCTGGGGGGGCCAACGTCCTGACTTTC
TRBD1,TRBJ2-1,NA,TRBV24-1,CATGQGYNEQFF,TGTGCCACCGGACAGGGGTACAATGAGCAGTTCTTC
NA,TRBJ2-7,NA,TRBV3-1,CASSQDTAASSYEQYF,TGTGCCAGCAGCCAAGATACTGCGGCATCCTCCTACGAGCAGTACTTC
TRBD1,TRBJ1-2,NA,TRBV5-4,CASSARTGLEYGYTF,TGTGCCAGCAGCGCGAGGACAGGGTTGGAGTATGGCTACACCTTC
NA,TRBJ2-1,NA,TRBV29-1,CSVEDLGAESSYNEQFF,TGCAGCGTTGAAGATCTTGGAGCGGAGAGCTCCTACAATGAGCAGTTCTTC
TRBD2,TRBJ2-7,NA,TRBV9,CASSYQTSPLYEQYF,TGTGCCAGCAGCTACCAGACTAGCCCACTCTACGAGCAGTACTTC
NA,TRBJ2-7,NA,TRBV4-2,CASSQEREHEQYF,TGTGCCAGCAGCCAAGAAAGAGAGCACGAGCAGTACTTC
TRBD2,TRBJ2-5,NA,TRBV7-8,CASSEGLAGGKETQYF,TGTGCCAGCAGCGAGGGACTAGCGGGGGGGAAAGAGACCCAGTACTTC
TRBD1,TRBJ2-7,few,TRBV4-2,CASSLRTGGIYEQYF,TGTGCCAGCAGCCTACGGACAGGGGGCATCTACGAGCAGTACTTC
NA,TRBJ1-1,NA,TRBV27,CASNLIGAGSITEAFF,TGTGCCAGCAACCTCATAGGGGCAGGGAGTATCACTGAAGCTTTCTTT
NA,TRBJ1-2,few,TRBV7-9,CASSSSYWGDGYTF,TGTGCCAGCAGCTCGTCGTATTGGGGTGATGGCTACACCTTC
TRBD1,TRBJ2-1,few,TRBV6-5,CASSYSGDRVYNEQFF,TGTGCCAGCAGTTACTCGGGAGACAGGGTCTACAATGAGCAGTTCTTC
NA,TRBJ1-5,NA,TRBV15,CATSRVLGAAQPQHF,TGTGCCACCAGCAGAGTTTTGGGAGCTGCTCAGCCCCAGCATTTT
NA,TRBJ1-5,NA,TRBV5-1,CASSLAGGQPQHF,TGCGCCAGCAGCTTGGCGGGGGGACAGCCCCAGCATTTT
NA,TRBJ1-1,NA,TRBV7-3,CASSLAHGTTEAFF,TGTGCCAGCAGCTTAGCACACGGGACCACTGAAGCTTTCTTT
NA,TRBJ2-3,NA,TRBV7-3,CASSLGRRPTDTQYF,TGTGCCAGCAGCTTAGGTAGGCGGCCCACAGATACGCAGTATTTT
NA,TRBJ2-7,NA,TRBV19,CASSKFVSGGYEQYF,TGTGCCAGTAGCAAATTTGTTAGCGGAGGCTACGAGCAGTACTTC
NA,TRBJ2-1,NA,TRBV24-1,CATSDLTSGNEQFF,TGTGCCACCAGTGATCTTACCAGCGGGAATGAGCAGTTCTTC
NA,TRBJ2-7,few,TRBV12-3/TRBV12-4,CASSSSDHYPPYEQYF,TGTGCCAGCAGTTCATCGGACCACTATCCTCCCTACGAGCAGTACTTC
NA,TRBJ1-1,few,TRBV29-1,CSVEKRLLNTEAFF,TGCAGCGTTGAAAAAAGACTCTTGAACACTGAAGCTTTCTTT
NA,TRBJ1-3,NA,TRBV15,CATSRDLQGAGNTIYF,TGTGCCACCAGCAGAGATTTACAGGGTGCAGGAAACACCATATATTTT
TRBD1,TRBJ2-1,few,TRBV7-2,CASSSGQVLFGEQFF,TGTGCCAGCAGCTCGGGACAGGTACTCTTTGGTGAGCAGTTCTTC
NA,TRBJ2-1,NA,TRBV30,CAWGRGVGVFGEQFF,TGTGCCTGGGGGAGGGGGGTCGGGGTATTCGGTGAGCAGTTCTTC
NA,TRBJ2-2,NA,TRBV11-1,CASSLDDKNTGELFF,TGTGCCAGCAGCTTAGATGACAAGAACACCGGGGAGCTGTTTTTT
TRBD1,TRBJ1-2,NA,TRBV4-2,CASSQVGGGGYTF,TGTGCCAGCAGCCAAGTAGGGGGCGGTGGCTACACCTTC
NA,TRBJ1-3,NA,TRBV30,CAIGSVGTIYF,TGTGCCATTGGGTCCGTGGGCACCATATATTTT
NA,TRBJ1-2,NA,TRBV5-1,CASSGVGVIGYTF,TGCGCCAGCAGCGGTGTTGGGGTCATTGGCTACACCTTC
NA,TRBJ2-7,few,TRBV12-3/TRBV12-4,CASRPNHHSGEQYF,TGTGCCAGCAGACCGAATCATCATTCAGGGGAGCAGTACTTC
TRBD2,TRBJ2-5,once,TRBV29-1,CSVLTSGETQYF,TGCAGCGTCCTCACTAGCGGAGAGACCCAGTACTTC
TRBD1,TRBJ1-2,NA,TRBV30,CAWNPGQGHYGYTF,TGTGCCTGGAACCCAGGACAGGGGCACTATGGCTACACCTTC
TRBD2,TRBJ2-1,NA,TRBV20-1,CSALAGPYNEQFF,TGCAGTGCCCTAGCGGGACCATACAATGAGCAGTTCTTC